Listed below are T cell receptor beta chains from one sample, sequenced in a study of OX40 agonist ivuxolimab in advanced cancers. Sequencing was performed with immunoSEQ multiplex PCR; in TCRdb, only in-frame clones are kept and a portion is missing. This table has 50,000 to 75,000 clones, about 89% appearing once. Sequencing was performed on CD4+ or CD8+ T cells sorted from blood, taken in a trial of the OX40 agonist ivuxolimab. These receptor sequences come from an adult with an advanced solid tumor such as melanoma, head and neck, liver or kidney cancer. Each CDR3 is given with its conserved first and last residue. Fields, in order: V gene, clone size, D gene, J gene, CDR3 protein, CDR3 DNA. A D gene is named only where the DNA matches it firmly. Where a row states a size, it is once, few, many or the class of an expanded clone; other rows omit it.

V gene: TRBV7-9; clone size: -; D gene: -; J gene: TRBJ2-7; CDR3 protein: CASSRTAYEQYF; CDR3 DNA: TGTGCCAGCAGCCGCACCGCCTACGAGCAGTACTTC
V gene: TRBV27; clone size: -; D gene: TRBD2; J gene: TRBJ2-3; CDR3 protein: CASSLTGGEGDTQYF; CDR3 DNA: TGTGCCAGCAGCCTGACGGGGGGGGAGGGAGATACGCAGTATTTT
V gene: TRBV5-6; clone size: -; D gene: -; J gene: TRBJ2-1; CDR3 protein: CASSAQGSYNEQFF; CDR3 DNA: TGTGCCAGCAGCGCTCAAGGATCCTACAATGAGCAGTTCTTC
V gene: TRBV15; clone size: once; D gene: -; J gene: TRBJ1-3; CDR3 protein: CATNKDSHSGNTIYF; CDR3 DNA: TGTGCCACTAACAAGGATTCCCACTCTGGAAACACCATATATTTT
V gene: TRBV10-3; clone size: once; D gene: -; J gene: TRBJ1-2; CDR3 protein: CAINGLIGGYTF; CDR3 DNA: TGTGCCATCAACGGGCTTATAGGTGGCTACACCTTC
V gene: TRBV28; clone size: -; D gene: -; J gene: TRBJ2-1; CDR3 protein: CASMFKVSTSYNEQFF; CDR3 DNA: TGTGCCAGCATGTTTAAGGTATCAACCTCCTACAATGAGCAGTTCTTC
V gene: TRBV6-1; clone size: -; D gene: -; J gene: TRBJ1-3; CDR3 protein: CASSPEQDWGNTIYF; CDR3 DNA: TGTGCCAGCAGCCCTGAACAGGACTGGGGAAACACCATATATTTT
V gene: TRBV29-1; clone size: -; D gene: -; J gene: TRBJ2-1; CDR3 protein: CSVERGTEQFF; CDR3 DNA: TGCAGCGTTGAAAGGGGGACTGAGCAGTTCTTC
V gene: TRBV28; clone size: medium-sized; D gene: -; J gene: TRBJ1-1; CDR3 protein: CASSLWGAEAFF; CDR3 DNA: TGTGCCAGCAGCCTCTGGGGGGCTGAAGCTTTCTTT
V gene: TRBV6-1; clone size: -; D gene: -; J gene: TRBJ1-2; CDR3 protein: CASPRREGDYGYTF; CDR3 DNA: TGTGCCAGCCCAAGAAGGGAGGGTGACTATGGCTACACCTTC
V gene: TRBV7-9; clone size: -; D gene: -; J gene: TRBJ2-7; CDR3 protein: CASSLLVEQYF; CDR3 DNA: TGTGCCAGCAGCCTCTTAGTGGAGCAGTACTTC
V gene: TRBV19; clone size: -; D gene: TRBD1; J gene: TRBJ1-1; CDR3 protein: CASSIRGQGALSEAFF; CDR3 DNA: TGTGCCAGTAGTATAAGGGGACAGGGGGCCTTAAGTGAAGCTTTCTTT
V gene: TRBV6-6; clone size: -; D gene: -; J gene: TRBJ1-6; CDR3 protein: CASSYSTVSPLHF; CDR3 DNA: TGTGCCAGCAGTTACTCTACAGTCTCACCCCTCCACTTT
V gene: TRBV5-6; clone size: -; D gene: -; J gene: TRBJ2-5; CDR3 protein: CASSLEDGAETQYF; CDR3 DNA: TGTGCCAGCAGCTTGGAGGATGGGGCAGAGACCCAGTACTTC
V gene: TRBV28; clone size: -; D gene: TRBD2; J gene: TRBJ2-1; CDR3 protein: CASKLTGTNYNEQFF; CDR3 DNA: TGTGCCAGCAAACTGACCGGGACTAACTACAATGAGCAGTTCTTC
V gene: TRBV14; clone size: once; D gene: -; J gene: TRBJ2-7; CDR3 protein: CASSLGVLGSEQYF; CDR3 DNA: TGTGCCAGCAGCCTGGGCGTTTTGGGATCCGAGCAGTACTTC
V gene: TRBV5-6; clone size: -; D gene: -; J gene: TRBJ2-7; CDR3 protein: CASSLVTSTYEQYF; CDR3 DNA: TGTGCCAGCAGCTTGGTGACATCCACCTACGAGCAGTACTTC
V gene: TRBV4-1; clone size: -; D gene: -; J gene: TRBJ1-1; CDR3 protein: CASSQGAGGYTEAFF; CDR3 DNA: TGCGCCAGCAGCCAAGGGGCAGGAGGGTACACTGAAGCTTTCTTT
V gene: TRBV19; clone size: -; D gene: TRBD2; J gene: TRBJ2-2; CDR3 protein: CAAAGFTGELFF; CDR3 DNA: TGTGCCGCAGCGGGGTTTACCGGGGAGCTGTTTTTT
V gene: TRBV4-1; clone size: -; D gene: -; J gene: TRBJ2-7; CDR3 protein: CASSQDGYEQYF; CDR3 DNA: TGCGCCAGCAGCCAAGATGGCTACGAGCAGTACTTC
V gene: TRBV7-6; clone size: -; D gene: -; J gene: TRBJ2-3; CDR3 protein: CASSSDPTDTQYF; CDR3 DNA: TGTGCCAGCAGCTCAGATCCCACAGATACGCAGTATTTT
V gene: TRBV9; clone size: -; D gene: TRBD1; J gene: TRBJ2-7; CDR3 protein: CASSAGGTGTYEQYF; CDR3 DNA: TGTGCCAGCAGCGCCGGAGGGACAGGGACCTACGAGCAGTACTTC
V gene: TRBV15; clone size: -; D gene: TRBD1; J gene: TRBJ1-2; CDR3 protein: CATSRDQLAGGYGYTF; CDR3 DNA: TGTGCCACCAGCAGAGATCAACTGGCAGGGGGCTATGGCTACACCTTC
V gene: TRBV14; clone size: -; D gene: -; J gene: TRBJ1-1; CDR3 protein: CASSHVGDIPDTEAFF; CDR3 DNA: TGTGCCAGCAGCCACGTGGGGGACATTCCGGACACTGAAGCTTTCTTT
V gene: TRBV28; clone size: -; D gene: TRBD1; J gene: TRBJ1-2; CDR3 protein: CASSFAPNDRVVYGYTF; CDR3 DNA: TGTGCCAGCAGTTTTGCCCCCAATGACAGGGTGGTCTATGGCTACACCTTC
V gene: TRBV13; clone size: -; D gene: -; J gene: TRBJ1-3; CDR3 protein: CASSLGRASSGNTIYF; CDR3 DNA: TGTGCCAGCAGCTTAGGTAGGGCCAGCTCTGGAAACACCATATATTTT
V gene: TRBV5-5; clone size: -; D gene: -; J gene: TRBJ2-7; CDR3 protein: CASSLVLGAGTPYEQYF; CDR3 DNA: TGTGCCAGCAGCTTGGTACTTGGGGCAGGCACCCCCTACGAGCAGTACTTC
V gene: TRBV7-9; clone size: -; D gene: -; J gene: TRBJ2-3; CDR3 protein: CASSLGDIYTDTQYF; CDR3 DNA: TGTGCCAGCAGCTTGGGGGACATTTACACAGATACGCAGTATTTT
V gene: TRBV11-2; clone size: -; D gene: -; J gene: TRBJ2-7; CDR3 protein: CASSLDVGDYEQYF; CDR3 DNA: TGTGCCAGCAGCTTAGATGTGGGGGACTACGAGCAGTACTTC
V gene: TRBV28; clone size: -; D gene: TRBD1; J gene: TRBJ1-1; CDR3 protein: CASSLRGTGLNTEAFF; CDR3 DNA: TGTGCCAGCAGTTTGAGAGGGACAGGGTTAAACACTGAAGCTTTCTTT
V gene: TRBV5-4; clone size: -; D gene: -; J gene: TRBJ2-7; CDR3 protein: CASSFRDEQYF; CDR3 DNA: TGTGCCAGCAGCTTCAGGGACGAGCAGTACTTC